This T cell receptor (beta chain) is drawn from a study of T cell responses to AZD1222 COVID-19 vaccine. Study-wide points: Spike-specific TCR breadth and depth went up after people got two AZD1222 doses. In a largely white British group with more females than males, clonal diversity was possibly underestimated.

Notes on this clone: Its specificity is not known.

The protocol was immunoSEQ multiplex PCR, while the TCRdb copy is restricted to in-frame clones and leaves out a portion. The sample contains roughly 160,000 clones, about 93% of which appear only once. The CDR3 spans 15 residues. V trimming: 3 bases; J trimming: 3 bases; junction bases outside the gene matches: 4. In germline, CDR1 is SGHDN, CDR2 FVKESK. V and J are TRBV14 and TRBJ2-5, with 10 bases that match TRBD2. This sequence was found in an adult in good health. The source material was peripheral blood, sampled on day 0 of AZD1222 vaccination. CDR3 bases: TGTGCCAGCAGCCACATAGGACTAGCGGAAGAGACCCAGTACTTC. Translating gives CASSHIGLAEETQYF. Full variable domain (remainder filled in from reference TRBV14 and TRBJ2-5): EAGVTQFPSHSVIEKGQTVTLRCDPISGHDNLYWYRRVMGKEIKFLLHFVKESKQDESGMPNNRFLAERTGGTYSTLKVQPAELEDSGVYFCASSHIGLAEETQYFGPGTRLLVL.